The subject of this entry is one T cell receptor beta chain. It has no known antigen specificity. Base quality data are lacking; no much larger clone is found one base away. These data originate in a study of T cells in Graves' hyperthyroidism and ophthalmopathy (dated by TCRdb to about 2019). Concerning the study at large: Peripheral blood samples were taken at initial diagnosis, before any treatment was given. To identify TCR V-J signatures that set the groups apart, the researchers used a discovery cohort of approximately 98 patients, made up of roughly 40 with Graves' ophthalmopathy and about 60 with stable Graves' hyperthyroidism. Prospective prediction of ophthalmopathy was tested in an independent validation cohort consisting of under 20 hyperthyroidism patients and some 15 patients who later progressed to ophthalmopathy. For training and testing, the 100 or so patients in the discovery cohort were randomly divided in a 7:3 ratio. Thyroid tissue and blood T-cell repertoires from about six Graves' hyperthyroidism patients were also compared in the study. After sampling, hyperthyroidism patients received methimazole starting at 30 mg daily, and ophthalmopathy patients received high-dose intravenous methylprednisolone. According to the paper, TCR Vbeta CDR3 sequencing was carried out on approximately 140 peripheral blood samples, which came from fewer than 50 ophthalmopathy, some 73 hyperthyroidism and roughly 17 progressor patients. The investigation overall reported the following: A 13 V-J signature model separated ophthalmopathy from stable hyperthyroidism, with over 85% sensitivity and about 81% specificity in cross-validation and 80%/75% in testing. Most expanded thyroid clonotypes (frequency above 0.001) were also detected in blood, a finding suggesting that blood repertoires may reflect thyroid immune responses. In validation, the model predicted progression to ophthalmopathy with about 71% sensitivity and roughly 75% specificity, a median of 6.5 months before onset. No statistical method was used to fix the sample size in advance, and group allocation was not hidden from the investigators.

A patient counted as having stable Graves' hyperthyroidism if no progression to ophthalmopathy occurred over 18 months of follow-up. The hyperthyroidism patients were between 18 and 65 years old and newly diagnosed, with a disease duration of less than 2 months. Any patient with an uncontrolled infection, another autoimmune disease, pregnancy or lactation was excluded. Diagnoses relied on clinical symptoms, serum thyroxine and TRAb, thyroid ultrasound and orbital computed tomography. PBMCs were separated from approximately 9.9 ml of fresh peripheral blood using Ficoll-Paque density gradient centrifugation. Trizol reagent was used to extract total RNA, and RNA quality was then checked on an Agilent 2100 Bioanalyzer. Deletion took 5 bases off V and 9 bases off J, with a span of 19 bases between the germline ends. The germline V gene provides CDR1 SGHTA and CDR2 FQGNSA. Including the terminal cysteine and phenylalanine, the CDR3 comprises 14 residues. Only the CDR3 portion is preserved as DNA: 42 bases, with reading frame beginning at the first base.

The TCR beta CDR3 regions were amplified from the RNA transcripts. The first round of RT-PCR for the TCR CDR3 was performed with the HTBI primer set and the Qiagen OneStep RT-PCR kit. The libraries were constructed in a second round of multiplex PCR and then size-selected and purified. The libraries were sequenced on an Illumina HiSeq2000 using paired-end 100 bp reads. Per the source publication's procedure: Raw data were processed with SOAPnuke, discarding reads with adapters, uncalled bases, mean Phred below 15, or no exact constant-primer or identifier match. High-quality paired reads were merged with COPE v1.2.5, and unique nucleotide sequences were defined as clonotypes. Clonotypes were aligned to IMGT TRBV, TRBD and TRBJ reference segments using MiTCR v1.1. The analysis was restricted to V-J combinations with a frequency above 0.0001, which together covered around 99% of the repertoires. The TCS score was defined as the ratio of F50 (clonal expansion) to E x V (chaos), calculated using BLOSUM62-based TCRdist between CDR3 peptides within each V-J. Welch's t-statistics and random forest reduced 450 to 600 V-J features to about 12, which were used in a naive Bayes classifier (R e1071). TCRdb took the public reads, trimmed them with fastp at Q25, ran MiXCR for clone calling and kept in-frame beta chains. CDR3 protein sequences are deduplicated, and each keeps its most common genes and DNA. These V and J calls originate from TCRdb's pipeline instead of the authors' own analysis. The sample has about 360,000 distinct CDR3 sequences on record, 19% of them singletons. 3.5% to 4% of the sample is taken by the ten largest.

The specimen sequenced was blood. This receptor was taken from a woman aged 18-29 years with Graves' hyperthyroidism. The chain is made from TRBV7-2 and TRBJ2-5; the D gene lacks a confident call. The nucleotide sequence is given as TGTGCCAGCAGCCGAAGTGGTCCTCGTTTGGCCCAGTACTTC. Translated, it gives CASSRSGPRLAQYF.